The 21 T cell receptor beta chains below come from one sample, sequenced in a study of CD4 T cells in relation to SARS-CoV-2 and coronaviruses. CD4+ T cells from unexposed donors were obtained before the COVID-19 pandemic (2011-2018). The cells were cultured for about ten days before CD4+ T cells were isolated. For these TCRs, the target antigens are not known. This table comes from immunoSEQ multiplex PCR, and its TCRdb copy is limited to in-frame clones, with some not included. In the table there are fewer than 20,000 clones, almost 75% of which are singletons. The specimen sequenced was CD4+ T cells from PBMCs, cultured in vitro. These receptors all come from a human donor in good health.

The J gene is TRBJ2-5, the V gene TRBV6-1, with D possibly matching TRBD1 (5 bases). CDR3 length: 13 residues. Trimming shortened V by 3 bases and J by 2 bases, and 7 bases separated the two germline ends. Germline CDR1 is MNHNS and CDR2 is SASEGT. Here the CDR3 reads CASSDRVQETQYF. CDR3 in DNA: TGTGCCAGCAGTGACAGGGTGCAAGAGACCCAGTACTTC.

The J gene is TRBJ1-5, the V gene TRBV14, with D perhaps matching TRBD1 (5 bases). The CDR3 has 16 residues. Trimming cost V 4 bases and J 0 bases, with 13 bases left between them. CDR1 and CDR2 (germline): SGHDN, FVKESK. The CDR3 DNA follows: TGTGCCAGCAGCCGCCCCCCAGGGTATAGCAATCAGCCCCAGCATTTT. Translated: CASSRPPGYSNQPQHF. The whole variable domain, filled in from reference TRBV14 and TRBJ1-5, reads EAGVTQFPSHSVIEKGQTVTLRCDPISGHDNLYWYRRVMGKEIKFLLHFVKESKQDESGMPNNRFLAERTGGTYSTLKVQPAELEDSGVYFCASSRPPGYSNQPQHFGDGTRLSIL.

The DNA of the CDR3 is TGCGCCAGCAGCACTAGCGGACAGGTGTGGTACTTC. It is translated as CASSTSGQVWYF. The chain combines TRBV5-1 with TRBJ2-7, with D maybe TRBD2 (8 bases). Trimming cost V 4 bases and J 12 bases, with 17 bases left between them. Germline-derived CDR1 and CDR2 are SGHRS and YFSETQ. CDR3 size: 12 residues.

A few counts support this clone. This sequence joins TRBV2 and TRBJ1-1; D not resolved. Trimming took off 6 bases at V and 4 bases at J, with 15 bases between the two ends. The CDR3 length is 14 residues. Germline V CDR1 and CDR2: SNHLY, FYNNEI. In nucleotides, the CDR3 is TGTGCCAGCAGCAACCCTGGGGAGTCCACTGAAGCTTTCTTT. It specifies CASSNPGESTEAFF.

In DNA form, the CDR3 reads TGTGCCAGCAGTCAAACCGGTTACTATGGCTACACCTTC. It yields the protein CASSQTGYYGYTF. The chain couples TRBV6-2 or TRBV6-3 to TRBJ1-2; D is undetermined. The CDR3 is 13 amino acids. V was clipped by 5 bases and J by 3 bases, with 10 bases between them. Germline CDR1 is MNHEY and CDR2 is SVGEGT.

This clone has a handful of counts. The rearrangement uses TRBV5-8 and TRBJ1-5; TRBD1 aligns across 9 bases. The germline V gene encodes CDR1 SGHTS and CDR2 YDEGEE. After removal of 3 bases from V and 3 bases from J, the junction contained 4 bases not matched to a gene. This CDR3 has 15 residues. The CDR3 is CASSWGQGFNQPQHF. The CDR3 region has the DNA TGTGCCAGCAGCTGGGGACAGGGCTTCAATCAGCCCCAGCATTTT.

For the CDR3, the DNA is TGTGCCAGCAGCCTAGGGGCGACCTCCTACGAGCAGTACTTC. It is translated as CASSLGATSYEQYF. V gene TRBV11-3 combines with J gene TRBJ2-7; D possibly corresponds to TRBD1 (5 bases). Germline CDR1 SGHNT, CDR2 YENEEA. CDR3 size: 14 residues. V was pared by 5 bases and J by 0 bases, with 11 bases between.

V usage is TRBV18 and J usage is TRBJ2-6; D not resolved. Germline values: CDR1 KGHSH, CDR2 LQKENI. Trimming cost V 2 bases and J 4 bases, with 9 bases left between them. The CDR3 totals 15 residues. CDR3 residues: CASSPGSDGANVLTF. CDR3 nucleotides: TGTGCCAGCTCACCAGGGTCTGACGGGGCCAACGTCCTGACTTTC.

This clone was counted between two and nine times. The CDR3 loop is CASSVGGTGNTIYF. The DNA of the CDR3 is TGTGCCAGCAGCGTAGGGGGCACTGGAAACACCATATATTTT. The chain combines TRBV9 with TRBJ1-3, with D perhaps matching TRBD1 (5 bases). Trimming pared 0 bases from V and 2 bases from J, leaving 6 bases between. The germline V gene encodes CDR1 SGDLS and CDR2 YYNGEE. The CDR3 length is 14 residues. The full variable domain, rest sourced from reference TRBV9 and TRBJ1-3, is DSGVTQTPKHLITATGQRVTLRCSPRSGDLSVYWYQQSLDQGLQFLIQYYNGEERAKGNILERFSAQQFPDLHSELNLSSLELGDSALYFCASSVGGTGNTIYFGEGSWLTVV.

The chain recombines TRBV7-2 with TRBJ2-2; TRBD2 matches 11 bases. This CDR3 region has 16 residues. The J segment lost 7 bases and the V segment lost 2 bases, leaving 6 bases of the junction unmatched. The V gene's germline CDR1 is SGHTA and CDR2 FQGNSA. The DNA of the CDR3 is TGTGCCAGCAGCTTATATAGCGGGGGGGCCATCGGGGAGCTGTTTTTT. Its translation: CASSLYSGGAIGELFF.

The chain links TRBV7-8 to TRBJ2-2; D might be TRBD2 (5 bases). V dropped 1 base and J dropped 1 base, with 10 bases sitting between them. Germline CDR1 SGHVS, CDR2 FQNEAQ. The CDR3 is 16 amino acids. This CDR3 reads CASSLVTGRNTGELFF. In DNA, the CDR3 is TGTGCCAGCAGCTTAGTTACGGGGAGGAACACCGGGGAGCTGTTTTTT.

The J gene is TRBJ2-2, the V gene TRBV5-1, with D tentatively TRBD2 (6 bases). Germline V gene sequence: CDR1 SGHRS, CDR2 YFSETQ. The CDR3 is 17 residues long. With 6 bases removed from V and 6 bases from J, the gap between germline ends came to 24 bases. The CDR3 protein is CASTIQPTGEVPGELFF. CDR3 nucleotides: TGCGCCAGCACCATACAACCGACGGGGGAGGTTCCCGGGGAGCTGTTTTTT.

The V and J genes are TRBV6-5 and TRBJ2-6, with D perhaps assigned TRBD1 or TRBD2 (6 bases each). The CDR3 spans 14 residues. Germline lookup yields CDR1 MNHEY and CDR2 SVGAGI. Trimming removed 7 bases from V and 3 bases from J, with 10 bases in between. In nucleotides, the CDR3 is TGTGCCAGCAACCGGGGGCATGGGGCCAACGTCCTGACTTTC. Its translation: CASNRGHGANVLTF.

This chain uses TRBV7-2 with TRBJ1-2; TRBD1 is a possible D gene (5 bases). Germline assignment: CDR1 SGHTA and CDR2 FQGNSA. CDR3 length equals 11 residues. The ends were cut back, 4 bases at V and 7 bases at J, with 7 bases in the middle. DNA for the CDR3: TGTGCCAGCAGCTCAGGGCTTGGCTACACCTTC. Protein sequence: CASSSGLGYTF.

This clone was picked up one time. This chain uses TRBV19 with TRBJ2-2; 14 positions match TRBD2. The CDR3 runs 18 residues. CDR1 and CDR2 (germline): LNHDA, SQIVND (reference sequence). The V segment lost 4 bases and the J segment 0 bases; nucleotides outside the gene matches: 4. CDR3 protein: CASSTGLAGGPNTGELFF. Written as DNA, the CDR3 is TGTGCCAGTAGTACCGGACTAGCGGGAGGCCCGAACACCGGGGAGCTGTTTTTT.

The V call is TRBV10-2, the J call TRBJ2-4; the match to TRBD2 covers 8 bases. The CDR3 covers 16 residues. Germline V gene lookup returns CDR1 WSHSY and CDR2 SAAADI. V trimming: 2 bases; J trimming: 3 bases; junction bases outside the gene matches: 6. The CDR3 region is CASSEPSGSGKNIQYF. The CDR3 DNA is TGCGCCAGCAGTGAGCCGAGCGGGAGTGGCAAAAACATTCAGTACTTC.

The V and J genes are TRBV11-2 and TRBJ2-1, with TRBD2 matching over 7 bases. The junction had 1 base not matched to a gene; V was cut back by 2 bases and J by 0 bases. Germline CDR1 and CDR2: SGHAT and FQNNGV. This CDR3 has 15 amino acids. The CDR3 DNA is TGTGCCAGCAGCTTACGGGGGGTCTCCTACAATGAGCAGTTCTTC. Translation gives CASSLRGVSYNEQFF.

This clone was detected only once. V usage is TRBV7-9 and J usage is TRBJ2-5; 7 nucleotides agree with TRBD2. Germline V lookup: CDR1 SEHNR, CDR2 FQNEAQ (reference sequence). CDR3 size: 12 residues. V was clipped by 5 bases and J by 5 bases; unmatched bases: 2. The CDR3 sequence: CASSTGGETQYF. CDR3 coding DNA: TGTGCCAGCAGCACCGGGGGGGAGACCCAGTACTTC.

This sequence joins TRBV4-3 and TRBJ1-2; TRBD1 agrees at 9 bases. After removal of 1 base from V and 4 bases from J, the junction contained 1 base not matched to a gene. The CDR3 consists of 14 residues. The V gene's germline CDR1 is LGHNA and CDR2 YSLEER. The chain's CDR3 is CASSQGDRAYGYTF. For the CDR3, the DNA is TGCGCCAGCAGCCAAGGGGACAGGGCCTATGGCTACACCTTC.

The chain has TRBV7-3 and TRBJ2-2; weak D call: TRBD2 (5 bases). With 3 bases removed from V and 7 bases from J, the gap between germline ends came to 9 bases. Germline assignment: CDR1 SGHTA and CDR2 FQGTGA. The CDR3 is 13 residues long. The CDR3 spells CASSLSAGGELFF. CDR3 nucleotide sequence: TGTGCCAGCAGCTTGAGCGCGGGCGGGGAGCTGTTTTTT.

V gene TRBV30 combines with J gene TRBJ1-6; D gene uncertain. Per the germline V gene, CDR1 is GTSNPN and CDR2 is SVGIG (reference sequence). Trimming shortened V by 1 base and J by 7 bases, and 5 bases separated the two germline ends. The CDR3 consists of 12 residues. This chain's CDR3 is CAWSGANSPLHF. The CDR3 bases are TGTGCCTGGAGTGGAGCGAATTCACCCCTCCACTTT.